This T cell receptor beta chain was found in a study of T and B cells in COVID-19 patients. BIOMED2 TRB-A/B primer pools were used in multiplex TRB PCR. MiXCR, applied by TCRdb to the multiplex PCR reads, yields one record per CDR3 protein. The repertoire has about 27,000 distinct CDR3 sequences, approximately 29% of them found once; the top ten carry 1.7%. Blood genomic DNA input for TRB amplification was about 240-500 ng. The ends lost 5 bases at V and 7 bases at J; junction bases unmatched: 5. Germline values: CDR1 MNHEY, CDR2 SVGAGI. The CDR3 is made up of 15 amino acids. The sequenced material came from blood. The source of this sequence is a human donor who had recovered from COVID-19. J is TRBJ1-6 and V is TRBV6-5; TRBD1 matches at 10 bases. The CDR3 region has the DNA TGTGCCAGCAGTGCCGGGACAGGGGTAAATTCACCCCTCCACTTT. This gives the protein CASSAGTGVNSPLHF.